Listed here are 10 T cell receptor beta chains from one sample, sequenced in a study of long-term antiretroviral therapy in people with HIV. This was the immunoSEQ v3.0 assay at survey level. Clones were sequenced by immunoSEQ multiplex PCR, and TCRdb holds only the in-frame ones, with some missing. The sample records about 14,000 clones, 88% being singletons. The sample consisted of unsorted PBMCs, taken 6.2 years after starting antiretroviral therapy. The receptors originated from a man between 35 and 55 years old with HIV.

This chain joins TRBV2 and TRBJ2-7, with TRBD1 identical over 7 bases. The CDR3 consists of 14 residues. Germline CDR1 is SNHLY and CDR2 is FYNNEI. After removal of 6 bases from V and 2 bases from J, the junction contained 7 bases not matched to a gene. The CDR3 nucleotides read TGTGCCAGCAGCCTTTTAGGGGGCGCCTACGAGCAGTACTTC. It translates to CASSLLGGAYEQYF.

The chain combines TRBV7-9 with TRBJ1-1; a possible D gene is TRBD1 (6 bases). Germline assignment: CDR1 SEHNR and CDR2 FQNEAQ (reference sequence). The CDR3 consists of 18 residues. V dropped 3 bases and J dropped 0 bases, with 20 bases sitting between them. The CDR3 protein is CASSFPDSAWEMNTEAFF. CDR3 nucleotide sequence: TGTGCCAGCAGCTTTCCGGACAGCGCTTGGGAAATGAACACTGAAGCTTTCTTT.

This sequence joins TRBV7-4 and TRBJ2-7; 8 bases agree with TRBD2. Per the germline V gene, CDR1 is SGHVT and CDR2 is SQSDAQ. The CDR3 spans 12 residues. Trimming took 7 bases from V and 6 from J; bases not matched to a gene: 5. The CDR3, as DNA: TGTGCCAGCAATCTGCGGGAGGTCGAGCAGTACTTC. Translation: CASNLREVEQYF.

This chain joins TRBV7-2 and TRBJ1-2, with D perhaps TRBD1 (6 bases). Trimming cost V 7 bases and J 6 bases, with 12 bases left between them. Germline values: CDR1 SGHTA, CDR2 FQGNSA. CDR3 length equals 12 residues. The CDR3 DNA reads as TGTGCCAGCACGCCCGGGGGGCATGGCTACACCTTC. Protein sequence: CASTPGGHGYTF.

The chain joins TRBV4-1 to TRBJ2-7; D is possibly TRBD1 (5 bases). With 3 bases removed from V and 6 bases from J, the gap between germline ends came to 18 bases. The germline V gene encodes CDR1 MGHRA and CDR2 YSYEKL. The CDR3 extends over 15 amino acids. CDR3 loop: CASSHNTGEEFEQYF. The CDR3 DNA sequence: TGCGCCAGCAGCCATAACACAGGAGAGGAATTCGAGCAGTACTTC.

J is TRBJ1-4 and V is TRBV4-1; D not certain. V lost 5 bases and J 13 bases, leaving 14 bases between the germline ends. The CDR3 runs 12 residues. CDR1 and CDR2 (germline): MGHRA, YSYEKL. Written as DNA, the CDR3 is TGCGCCAGCAGCTCCATGACTTTGGGACTGTTTTTT. Translation: CASSSMTLGLFF.

The rearrangement links TRBV4-3 to TRBJ2-1, with TRBD2 matching over 7 bases. CDR1 LGHNA and CDR2 YSLEER come from the germline V gene. The CDR3 is 17 residues long. V was pared by 1 base and J by 1 base, with 7 bases of the junction left unmatched. The DNA of the CDR3 is TGCGCCAGCAGCCAAGTGGCGGCGGGAGCATCCTACAATGAGCAGTTCTTC. Amino acid sequence: CASSQVAAGASYNEQFF.

The chain recombines TRBV28 with TRBJ1-4; 8 nucleotides align to TRBD1. The CDR3 is 15 residues long. Looked up from germline, CDR1 is MDHEN and CDR2 is SYDVKM. V trimming: 3 bases; J trimming: 8 bases; junction bases outside the gene matches: 8. The CDR3 DNA follows: TGTGCCAGCAGTTTTTCCGGGACAGGCAACGAAAAACTGTTTTTT. Its protein is CASSFSGTGNEKLFF.

This clone appeared a single time. This chain connects TRBV6-5 to TRBJ1-1, with 9 nucleotides matching TRBD1. Per germline, CDR1 MNHEY and CDR2 SVGAGI. V shed 5 bases and J 4 bases; nucleotides not matched to a gene: 5. The CDR3 has 14 residues. In DNA form, the CDR3 reads TGTGCCAGCAGTCGCGGGACAGGGCGCACTGAAGCTTTCTTT. Protein sequence: CASSRGTGRTEAFF.

The sample holds one count of this clone. The V call is TRBV5-5, the J call TRBJ1-3, with TRBD1 as a possible D gene (6 bases). Trimming left V 4 bases short and J 3 bases short, with 14 bases between. Germline loops: CDR1 SGHKS, CDR2 YYEKEE (reference sequence). The length of the CDR3 is 15 residues. CDR3: CASSADSLFGNTIYF. CDR3 DNA: TGTGCCAGCAGCGCGGACAGTCTTTTTGGAAACACCATATATTTT.